This T cell receptor (beta chain) is drawn from a study of blood T cell repertoires in COVID-19. Study details: Sites in the United States, Italy and Spain provided acute and convalescent COVID-19 samples.

The CDR3 extends over 15 amino acids. Germline CDR1 MNHEY, CDR2 SVGAGI. The V and J ends lost 5 bases and 3 bases respectively, with 14 bases between them. The protocol was immunoSEQ multiplex PCR, while the TCRdb copy is restricted to in-frame clones and leaves out a portion. Here the sample spans roughly 100,000 clones, roughly 87% being singletons. Seattle enrolled patients during active infection and tracked them longitudinally. The sample consisted of peripheral blood. This clonotype was sampled from a woman aged 45-65 years with COVID-19, enrolled during active disease. The chain recombines TRBV6-5 with TRBJ2-4; possibly TRBD1 for D (6 bases). This CDR3 reads CASSPTGYNKNIQYF. The CDR3 DNA follows: TGTGCCAGCAGTCCTACAGGGTATAACAAAAACATTCAGTACTTC.